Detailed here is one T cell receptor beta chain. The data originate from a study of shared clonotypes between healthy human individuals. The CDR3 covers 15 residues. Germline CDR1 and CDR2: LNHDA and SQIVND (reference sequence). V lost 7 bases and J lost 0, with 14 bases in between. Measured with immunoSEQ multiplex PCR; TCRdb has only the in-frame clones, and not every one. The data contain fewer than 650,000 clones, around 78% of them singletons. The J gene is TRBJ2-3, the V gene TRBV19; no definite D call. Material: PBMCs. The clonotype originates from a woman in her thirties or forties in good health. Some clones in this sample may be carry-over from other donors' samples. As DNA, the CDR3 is TGTGCCAGTACCAACACTGGGCCCAGCACAGATACGCAGTATTTT. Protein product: CASTNTGPSTDTQYF.